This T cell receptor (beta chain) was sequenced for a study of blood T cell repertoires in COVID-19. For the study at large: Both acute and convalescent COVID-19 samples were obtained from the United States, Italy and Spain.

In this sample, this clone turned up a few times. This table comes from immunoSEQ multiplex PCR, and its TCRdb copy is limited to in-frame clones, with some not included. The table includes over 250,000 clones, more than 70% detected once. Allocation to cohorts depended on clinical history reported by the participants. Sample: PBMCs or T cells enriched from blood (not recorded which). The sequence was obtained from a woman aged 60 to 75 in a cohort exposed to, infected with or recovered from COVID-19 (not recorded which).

DNA for the CDR3: TGTGCCAGCAGCTTAAATGGGGACTTTATCTATGGCTACACCTTC. As protein: CASSLNGDFIYGYTF. The V gene is TRBV11-2, the J gene TRBJ1-2, with a tentative D call TRBD1 (5 bases). Trimming cost V 2 bases and J 4 bases, with 14 bases left between them. CDR3 length: 15 amino acids. The germline V gene encodes CDR1 SGHAT and CDR2 FQNNGV.